The rows below give T cell receptor beta chains drawn from one sample of a study of T cells after yellow fever vaccination. A single record per CDR3 protein comes from TCRdb applying MiXCR to the 5' RACE reads. The table has about 74,000 distinct CDR3 sequences, around 6.5% seen once. Sequences were derived from CD8+ T cells sorted from PBMCs, sampled less than 6 days after the first yellow fever vaccination. The receptors were sampled from a man between 18 and 35 years old who received the YFV17D yellow fever vaccine. Each CDR3 is given with its conserved first and last residue. D genes are given only for firm matches. Only some rows state a clone size, as once, few, many or a class for expanded clones.

D gene | CDR3 length | clone size | J gene | V gene | CDR3 DNA | CDR3 protein
NA | 13 | many | TRBJ2-5 | TRBV29-1 | TGCAGCGTTGAGTTCCGGGGTGGGGAGACCCAGTACTTC | CSVEFRGGETQYF
NA | 15 | few | TRBJ2-2 | TRBV29-1 | TGCAGTCCTGACACACACCCCCGGAACACCGGGGAGCTGTTTTTT | CSPDTHPRNTGELFF
TRBD2 | 18 | many | TRBJ2-2 | TRBV7-9 | TGTGCCAGCAGCCCCGGACTAGCGGGGGGGCGGAAGACCGGGGAGCTGTTTTTT | CASSPGLAGGRKTGELFF
TRBD2 | 16 | many | TRBJ2-7 | TRBV7-2 | TGTGCCAGCAGCTCGTCTAGCGGGGTAAGCTTGGACGAGCAGTACTTC | CASSSSSGVSLDEQYF
NA | 14 | NA | TRBJ1-5 | TRBV27 | TGTGCCAGCAGCCTCGCCAGGGTCGATCAGCCCCAGCATTTT | CASSLARVDQPQHF
TRBD1 | 18 | few | TRBJ2-7 | TRBV3-1 | TGTGCCAGCAGCCAACTTAGCAGACAGGGGATAATTACCTACGAGCAGTACTTC | CASSQLSRQGIITYEQYF
NA | 11 | NA | TRBJ2-3 | TRBV20-1 | TGCAGTGCTAGAGAAATAGATACGCAGTATTTT | CSAREIDTQYF
NA | 14 | few | TRBJ2-7 | TRBV30 | TGTGCCTGGAGCAAAGGGACCCCAGCCTACGAGCAGTACTTC | CAWSKGTPAYEQYF
NA | 13 | many | TRBJ1-2 | TRBV12-3/TRBV12-4 | TGTGCCAGCAGCCTCGACACCAACTATGGCTACACCTTC | CASSLDTNYGYTF
TRBD2 | 15 | NA | TRBJ2-5 | TRBV20-1 | TGCAGTGCTAGGCACAGCGGGGCGCCAGGGGAGACCCAGTACTTC | CSARHSGAPGETQYF
NA | 14 | many | TRBJ2-4 | TRBV7-9 | TGTGCCAGCAGTCAATCGACAGCCAAAAACATTCAGTACTTC | CASSQSTAKNIQYF
NA | 13 | few | TRBJ1-2 | TRBV6-5 | TGTGCCAGCAGCCTCAGCGTAGGCTATGGCTACACCTTC | CASSLSVGYGYTF
NA | 12 | NA | TRBJ2-7 | TRBV6-5 | TGTGCCAGCAGTTACTCGATCGACGAGCAGTACTTC | CASSYSIDEQYF
NA | 15 | few | TRBJ2-1 | TRBV7-9 | TGTGCCAGCAGCTTAGGTCAGAACCTGAACAATGAGCAGTTCTTC | CASSLGQNLNNEQFF
NA | 17 | NA | TRBJ1-1 | TRBV7-9 | TGTGCCAGCAGCTTAGCGGTGGTTGGCGGGTCGGACACTGAAGCTTTCTTT | CASSLAVVGGSDTEAFF